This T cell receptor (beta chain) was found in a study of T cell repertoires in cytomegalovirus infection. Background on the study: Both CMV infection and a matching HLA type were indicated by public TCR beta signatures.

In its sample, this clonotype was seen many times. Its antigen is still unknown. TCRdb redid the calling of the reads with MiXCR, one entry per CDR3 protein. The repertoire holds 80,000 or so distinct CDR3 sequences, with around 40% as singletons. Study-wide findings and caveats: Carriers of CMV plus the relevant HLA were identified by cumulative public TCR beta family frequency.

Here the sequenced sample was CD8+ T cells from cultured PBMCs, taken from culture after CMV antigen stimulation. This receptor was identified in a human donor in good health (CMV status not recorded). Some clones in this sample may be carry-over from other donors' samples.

CDR3 bases: TGTGCCAGCAGCCTCGGACTGGGGGTCTACGAGCAGTACTTC. It codes for CASSLGLGVYEQYF. The chain employs TRBV11-2 and TRBJ2-7, with D perhaps given as TRBD1 or TRBD2 (5 bases each). Trimming cost V 5 bases and J 3 bases, with 14 bases left between them. This CDR3 is built from 14 residues. Germline V gene lookup returns CDR1 SGHAT and CDR2 FQNNGV.